This record looks at one T cell receptor (beta chain) sequence and its context. This sample is part of a study of blood T cell repertoires in COVID-19. Looking at the study overall: There were acute and convalescent COVID-19 samples, and they came from the United States, Italy and Spain. In each case, the material was cDNA or gDNA derived from T cells, B-cell-depleted T cells, or PBMCs.

With 5 bases removed from V and 1 base from J, the gap between germline ends came to 12 bases. This CDR3 has 15 residues. Per the germline V gene, CDR1 is SNHLY and CDR2 is FYNNEI. Methods used by the authors: From reference gene primer amplification, estimates of nucleated cell counts were derived. Assay: immunoSEQ multiplex PCR; the TCRdb copy retains only in-frame clones and omits some. V, J and clone size derive from that table, while D and trimming were established from the DNA sequence. The data contain under 30,000 clones, approximately 94% of them seen just once; the ten biggest clones take up roughly 3.7%.

The chain couples TRBV2 to TRBJ2-1; possibly TRBD2 for D (6 bases). The clonotype was recovered from a human donor with active COVID-19. The donor label of this sample is uncertain. Sequencing was performed on peripheral blood. CDR3 DNA: TGTGCCAGCAGTAAGACTAGTGGGTCCTACAATGAGCAGTTCTTC. Translating it yields CASSKTSGSYNEQFF.